The entry that follows covers one TCR beta chain sequence. Authors' data handling: Cell counts per sample came from amplifying reference gene primers. Measured with immunoSEQ multiplex PCR; TCRdb has only the in-frame clones, and not every one. The D gene and trimming were derived from the DNA, and the V and J assignments and clone size from that table. The profile shows 70,000 to 100,000 clones, roughly 80% of them singletons. The entry originates in a study of blood T cell repertoires in COVID-19. On the study more broadly: Specimens from acute and convalescent COVID-19 originated in the United States, Italy and Spain. Sources were T cells, B-cell-depleted T cells, or PBMCs; the material itself was cDNA or gDNA.

The germline CDR1 and CDR2 sequences are SGHRS and YFSETQ. The CDR3 runs 15 residues. Trimming cost V 2 bases and J 5 bases; bases outside gene matches: 9. This chain uses TRBV5-1 with TRBJ1-1; 7 positions agree with TRBD1. The sequence was obtained from a woman older than 75 with acute or convalescent COVID-19. The sample taken for sequencing was peripheral blood. CDR3 in DNA: TGCGCCAGCAGCTTAGACAGGGTAGGGTTGACTGAAGCTTTCTTT. It yields the protein CASSLDRVGLTEAFF.